This T cell receptor (beta chain) was identified in a study of shared clonotypes between healthy human individuals. Study details: Each donor's CD8 memory used one plate, CD8 naive two, each CD4 subset three. Study-level points and caveats: Estimated richness values were generally larger in naive subsets than in memory subsets.

Germline V CDR1 and CDR2: SGDLS, YYNGEE. The CDR3 runs to 16 residues. With V trimmed by 7 bases and J by 7 bases, 20 bases remained unmatched. TCRdb's copy holds only in-frame clones and misses some; the assay was immunoSEQ multiplex PCR. The data hold approximately 2,200,000 clones, with more than 85% observed a single time. A single count supports this clone. Its antigen is not known. It was CD45RO-negative cells, positively selected for CCR7, that made up naive CD8 cells, with terminally differentiated effector memory CD45RA+ cells excluded. The sequenced material came from naive CD8+ T cells from PBMCs. This TCR was sampled from a man aged 18 to 30 in good health. Some clones in this sample may be carry-over from other donors' samples. The chain couples TRBV9 to TRBJ2-7, with 7 bases matching TRBD2. The CDR3: CASGPSGRKPLSEQYF. The DNA for the CDR3 is TGTGCCAGCGGACCTTCCGGGAGGAAACCTCTGTCTGAGCAGTACTTC. Using reference TRBV9 and TRBJ2-7 for the parts outside the CDR3, the full variable domain is DSGVTQTPKHLITATGQRVTLRCSPRSGDLSVYWYQQSLDQGLQFLIQYYNGEERAKGNILERFSAQQFPDLHSELNLSSLELGDSALYFCASGPSGRKPLSEQYFGPGTRLTVT.